This paragraph reports one TCR beta chain. Germline V gene lookup returns CDR1 SGHAT and CDR2 FQNNGV. CDR3 length equals 16 residues. Losses at the gene ends were 4 bases for V and 4 bases for J; bases not matched to a gene: 11. The sample belongs to a study of blood T cell repertoires in COVID-19. As originally analysed: Using reference gene primer amplification, nucleated cell counts were estimated. Assay: immunoSEQ multiplex PCR; the TCRdb copy retains only in-frame clones and omits some. Clone size and the V and J calls come from that table; the DNA yielded D and trimming. In the table there are some 340,000 clones, approximately 90% of which are singletons. Participant age was roughly 18 to 90 years, and participants resided in roughly 24 US areas.

The receptor was isolated from a woman aged 30 to 39 who had been exposed to COVID-19. Sequencing was performed on PBMCs or T cells enriched from blood (not recorded which). V and J are TRBV11-2 and TRBJ2-5, with 8 bases fitting TRBD1. CDR3 bases: TGTGCCAGCAGCTCTGAACAGGGGGTTCCAGGAGAGACCCAGTACTTC. It encodes CASSSEQGVPGETQYF.